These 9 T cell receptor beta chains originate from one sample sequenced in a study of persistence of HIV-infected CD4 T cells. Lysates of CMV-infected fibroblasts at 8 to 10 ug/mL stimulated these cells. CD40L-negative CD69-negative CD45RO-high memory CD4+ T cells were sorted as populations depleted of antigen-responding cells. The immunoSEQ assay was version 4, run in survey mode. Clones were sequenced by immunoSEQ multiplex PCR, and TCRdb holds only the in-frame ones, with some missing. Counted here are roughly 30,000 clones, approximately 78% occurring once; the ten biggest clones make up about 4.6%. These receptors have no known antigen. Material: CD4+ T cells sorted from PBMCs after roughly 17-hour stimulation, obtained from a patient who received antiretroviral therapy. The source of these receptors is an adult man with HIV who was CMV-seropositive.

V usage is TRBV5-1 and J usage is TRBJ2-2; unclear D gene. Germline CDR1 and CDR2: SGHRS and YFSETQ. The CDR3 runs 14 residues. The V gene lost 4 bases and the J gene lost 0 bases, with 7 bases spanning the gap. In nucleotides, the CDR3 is TGCGCCAGCAGCACCCTTACGAACACCGGGGAGCTGTTTTTT. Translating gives CASSTLTNTGELFF.

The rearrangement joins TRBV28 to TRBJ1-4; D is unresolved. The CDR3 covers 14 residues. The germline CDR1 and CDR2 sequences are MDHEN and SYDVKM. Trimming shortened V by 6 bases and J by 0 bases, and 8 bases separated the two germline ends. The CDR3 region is CASRRLATNEKLFF. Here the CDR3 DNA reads TGTGCCAGCAGAAGACTTGCAACTAATGAAAAACTGTTTTTT. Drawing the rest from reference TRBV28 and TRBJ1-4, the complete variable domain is DVKVTQSSRYLVKRTGEKVFLECVQDMDHENMFWYRQDPGLGLRLIYFSYDVKMKEKGDIPEGYSVSREKKERFSLILESASTNQTSMYLCASRRLATNEKLFFGSGTQLSVL.

Here the CDR3 reads CASSDRGRGGIYSNQPQHF. The CDR3 nucleotides read TGTGCCAGCAGTGACCGGGGACGGGGGGGAATCTATAGCAATCAGCCCCAGCATTTT. The chain carries TRBV6-4 and TRBJ1-5, with D possibly matching TRBD1 (5 bases). V was shortened by 2 bases and J by 0 bases, with 20 bases between the two germline ends. Germline values: CDR1 MRHNA, CDR2 SNTAGT. The CDR3 consists of 19 residues.

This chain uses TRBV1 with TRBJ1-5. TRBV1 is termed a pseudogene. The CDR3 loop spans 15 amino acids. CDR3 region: CTSSHARNSNQPQHF. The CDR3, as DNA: TGCACCAGCAGCCATGCGCGCAATAGCAATCAGCCCCAGCATTTT.

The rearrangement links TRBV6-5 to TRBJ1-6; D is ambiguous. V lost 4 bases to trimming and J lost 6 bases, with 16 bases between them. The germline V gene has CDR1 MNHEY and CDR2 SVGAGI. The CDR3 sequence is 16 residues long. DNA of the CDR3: TGTGCCAGCAGTTTCGACCCTTTAGGGCTTAATTCACCCCTCCACTTT. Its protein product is CASSFDPLGLNSPLHF.

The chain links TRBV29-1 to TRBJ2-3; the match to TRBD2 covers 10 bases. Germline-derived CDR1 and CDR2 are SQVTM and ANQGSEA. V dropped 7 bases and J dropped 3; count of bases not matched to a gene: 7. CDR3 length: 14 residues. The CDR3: CSGRTSGSTDTQYF. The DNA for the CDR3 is TGCAGCGGTCGGACTAGCGGAAGTACAGATACGCAGTATTTT.

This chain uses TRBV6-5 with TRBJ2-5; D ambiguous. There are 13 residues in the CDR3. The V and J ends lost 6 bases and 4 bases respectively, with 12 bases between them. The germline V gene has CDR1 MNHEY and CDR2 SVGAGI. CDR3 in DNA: TGTGCCAGCAGCTCGGGCCCAATAGAGACCCAGTACTTC. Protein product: CASSSGPIETQYF.

The CDR3 is CASSLGPGQRQFTSYEQYF. The CDR3 nucleotides are TGTGCCAGCAGTTTAGGGCCGGGACAGCGGCAATTTACTTCCTACGAGCAGTACTTC. The rearrangement uses TRBV28 and TRBJ2-7, with 7 bases matching TRBD1. The CDR3 runs to 19 residues. The junction had 17 bases not matched to a gene; V was cut back by 2 bases and J by 1 base. Looked up from germline, CDR1 is MDHEN and CDR2 is SYDVKM.

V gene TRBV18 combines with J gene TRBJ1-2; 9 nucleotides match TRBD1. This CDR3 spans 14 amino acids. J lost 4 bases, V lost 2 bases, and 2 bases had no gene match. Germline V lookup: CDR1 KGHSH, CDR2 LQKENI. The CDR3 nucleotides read TGTGCCAGCTCACCAAACAGGGGGCTCTATGGCTACACCTTC. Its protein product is CASSPNRGLYGYTF.